A selection of T cell receptor beta chains follows, all from one sample in a study of T cell responses to AZD1222 COVID-19 vaccine. Sequencing was performed with immunoSEQ multiplex PCR; in TCRdb, only in-frame clones are kept and a portion is missing. The sample contains 250,000 to 300,000 clones, about 94% of which appear only once. The source material was peripheral blood, sampled 28 days after the second AZD1222 dose. The receptors shown here come from an adult who received the AZD1222 COVID-19 vaccine. The CDR3 runs from the conserved cysteine through the conserved F or W. The D gene is left open where the match is weak. The size of a clone is reported for some rows only, either as once, few or many, or as a class for expanded clones.

d_call,j_call,v_call,clone_size,cdr3_aa,cdr3_nt
.,TRBJ1-1,TRBV5-1,.,CASSLGGELLNTEAFF,TGCGCCAGCAGCTTGGGGGGCGAACTATTGAACACTGAAGCTTTCTTT
.,TRBJ1-1,TRBV3-1/TRBV3-2,.,CASSRLDQGTEAFF,TGTGCCAGCAGCCGCTTAGATCAGGGAACTGAAGCTTTCTTT
.,TRBJ1-6,TRBV27,.,CASSLSKGIFGNSPLHF,TGTGCCAGCAGTTTATCGAAGGGGATTTTTGGTAATTCACCCCTCCACTTT
.,TRBJ1-3,TRBV5-1,.,CASSLERLPGNTIYF,TGCGCCAGCAGCTTGGAACGGCTCCCTGGAAACACCATATATTTT
TRBD1,TRBJ2-7,TRBV27,.,CASSPSVGGEYYEQYF,TGTGCCAGCTCCCCCTCGGTAGGGGGCGAATACTACGAGCAGTACTTC
.,TRBJ1-5,TRBV7-9,.,CASSLTAGNQPQHF,TGTGCCAGCAGCCTAACCGCGGGCAATCAGCCCCAGCATTTT
.,TRBJ2-7,TRBV6-1,.,CASSFPYPGEQYF,TGTGCCAGCAGTTTTCCCTACCCTGGGGAGCAGTACTTC
.,TRBJ2-3,TRBV7-3,.,CASSLTGVARSTDTQYF,TGTGCCAGCAGCTTAACAGGGGTCGCTAGAAGCACAGATACGCAGTATTTT
TRBD2,TRBJ2-7,TRBV5-4,.,CASSLGASGRAYEQYF,TGTGCCAGCAGCTTGGGGGCTAGCGGGAGGGCCTACGAGCAGTACTTC
.,TRBJ2-7,TRBV5-1,.,CASSSNSLEQYF,TGCGCCAGCAGTTCAAACAGTCTTGAGCAGTACTTC
.,TRBJ2-5,TRBV5-1,.,CASSLLPGGGEETQYF,TGCGCCAGCAGCTTGTTGCCGGGGGGCGGGGAAGAGACCCAGTACTTC
.,TRBJ1-2,TRBV5-1,.,CASSFATGDYGYTF,TGCGCCAGCAGCTTCGCTACAGGTGACTATGGCTACACCTTC
.,TRBJ2-7,TRBV6-1,.,CASSDVGPPYEQYF,TGTGCCAGCAGTGATGTAGGGCCTCCCTACGAGCAGTACTTC
.,TRBJ2-3,TRBV2,.,CASSGDDTQYF,TGTGCCAGCAGTGGGGATGATACGCAGTATTTT
.,TRBJ2-3,TRBV2,.,CASSELASTDTQYF,TGTGCCAGCAGTGAACTAGCTAGCACAGATACGCAGTATTTT
.,TRBJ1-1,TRBV2,.,CATQPQRGTEAFF,TGTGCTACGCAACCTCAGAGGGGCACTGAAGCTTTCTTT
.,TRBJ2-1,TRBV5-1,.,CASSPDLSAYNEQFF,TGCGCCAGCAGCCCGGACCTCTCTGCTTACAATGAGCAGTTCTTC
.,TRBJ1-1,TRBV25-1,.,CASSEHGEAFF,TGTGCCAGCAGTGAACACGGAGAAGCTTTCTTT
.,TRBJ2-7,TRBV7-2,.,CASSLGRGEQYF,TGTGCCAGCAGCTTGGGCAGGGGCGAGCAGTACTTC
.,TRBJ1-1,TRBV27,.,CASSALAGLNTEAFF,TGTGCCAGCAGTGCCCTCGCAGGGTTGAACACTGAAGCTTTCTTT
.,TRBJ2-5,TRBV19,.,CASSPRTAEETQYF,TGTGCCAGTAGTCCCCGGACAGCCGAAGAGACCCAGTACTTC
.,TRBJ1-5,TRBV5-5,.,CASSFDVGSWSNQPQHF,TGTGCCAGCAGCTTCGACGTGGGGAGTTGGAGCAATCAGCCCCAGCATTTT
.,TRBJ2-2,TRBV10-3,.,CAISESASSNTGELFF,TGTGCCATCAGTGAGTCGGCCAGCTCGAACACCGGGGAGCTGTTTTTT
TRBD2,TRBJ2-7,TRBV25-1,.,CASSGGLAVYEQYF,TGTGCCAGCAGTGGGGGACTAGCGGTCTACGAGCAGTACTTC
.,TRBJ1-4,TRBV28,.,CASSSPGGFDEKLFF,TGTGCCAGCAGTTCGCCGGGAGGGTTCGATGAAAAACTGTTTTTT
.,TRBJ2-1,TRBV6-2/TRBV6-3,.,CASSYINEQFF,TGTGCCAGCAGTTACATTAATGAGCAGTTCTTC
.,TRBJ1-2,TRBV28,.,CASSLIVGRDGYTF,TGTGCCAGCAGTTTAATTGTGGGGCGTGATGGCTACACCTTC
TRBD2,TRBJ2-7,TRBV2,.,CASSEGTSPSQRPREQYF,TGTGCCAGCAGTGAAGGGACTAGCCCTTCTCAACGACCTCGCGAGCAGTACTTC
TRBD1,TRBJ1-2,TRBV9,.,CASSSRGGADYGYTF,TGTGCCAGCAGCTCCAGGGGGGGGGCGGACTATGGCTACACCTTC
.,TRBJ2-7,TRBV12-3/TRBV12-4,.,CASSFRVYEQYF,TGTGCCAGCAGTTTTCGGGTTTACGAGCAGTACTTC
TRBD2,TRBJ2-1,TRBV6-2/TRBV6-3,.,CASSSLAGEQFF,TGTGCCAGCAGTTCACTAGCGGGGGAGCAGTTCTTC
TRBD1,TRBJ1-4,TRBV7-9,.,CASSRPDRDPTNEKLFF,TGTGCCAGCAGCCGACCTGACAGGGATCCAACTAATGAAAAACTGTTTTTT
.,TRBJ2-7,TRBV7-2,.,CASSLVGNSYEQYF,TGTGCCAGCAGCTTAGTGGGGAATAGCTACGAGCAGTACTTC
.,TRBJ2-1,TRBV5-6,.,CASSLDLSSYNEQFF,TGTGCCAGCAGCTTGGACTTAAGCTCCTACAATGAGCAGTTCTTC
.,TRBJ1-3,TRBV3-1/TRBV3-2,.,CASSQAGTAGNTIYF,TGTGCCAGCAGCCAAGCTGGGACTGCTGGAAACACCATATATTTT
.,TRBJ1-5,TRBV10-2,.,CASSDSASNQPQHF,TGCGCCAGCAGTGACTCGGCCAGCAATCAGCCCCAGCATTTT
.,TRBJ1-5,TRBV4-1,.,CASSQEGLPLDQPQHF,TGCGCCAGCAGCCAAGAAGGGCTCCCCTTAGATCAGCCCCAGCATTTT
TRBD1,TRBJ1-2,TRBV13,.,CASSSRQGLGYGYTF,TGTGCCAGCAGCTCTCGACAGGGCTTGGGGTATGGCTACACCTTC
TRBD2,TRBJ2-1,TRBV5-1,.,CASSSPREAYNEQFF,TGCGCCAGCAGCTCCCCGCGGGAGGCATACAATGAGCAGTTCTTC
.,TRBJ2-7,TRBV10-3,.,CAISESGYNSREQYF,TGTGCCATCAGTGAGTCTGGCTACAACTCGCGCGAGCAGTACTTC
.,TRBJ1-6,TRBV7-3,.,CASSFKPGDSPLHF,TGTGCCAGCAGCTTCAAGCCAGGGGATTCACCCCTCCACTTT
TRBD2,TRBJ2-1,TRBV4-1,.,CASSPGLAISSYNEQFF,TGCGCCAGCAGCCCGGGACTAGCCATAAGCTCCTACAATGAGCAGTTCTTC
TRBD1,TRBJ1-2,TRBV2,.,CASSDHFGQGTYGYTF,TGTGCCAGCAGTGATCATTTTGGACAGGGTACCTATGGCTACACCTTC
.,TRBJ2-7,TRBV7-2,.,CASSLAPQDEQYF,TGTGCCAGCAGCTTAGCTCCCCAAGATGAGCAGTACTTC
TRBD1,TRBJ2-2,TRBV18,.,CASSPDRATGELFF,TGTGCCAGCTCACCCGACAGGGCAACCGGGGAGCTGTTTTTT
.,TRBJ2-1,TRBV7-2,few,CASGSRGYNEQFF,TGTGCCAGCGGCAGCAGGGGTTACAATGAGCAGTTCTTC
.,TRBJ1-1,TRBV19,.,CASSPGPFEAFF,TGTGCCAGTAGTCCTGGACCTTTTGAAGCTTTCTTT
TRBD2,TRBJ2-2,TRBV5-1,.,CASSLQVRGAGELFF,TGCGCCAGCAGCTTGCAGGTTCGGGGGGCCGGGGAGCTGTTTTTT
TRBD2,TRBJ2-2,TRBV19,.,CASSISGTNTGELFF,TGTGCCAGTAGTATTAGCGGGACGAACACCGGGGAGCTGTTTTTT
.,TRBJ2-7,TRBV29-1,.,CSVEFGNEQYF,TGCAGCGTTGAATTCGGGAACGAGCAGTACTTC
.,TRBJ1-5,TRBV15,.,CATSRELGLGQPQHF,TGTGCCACCAGCAGAGAGCTGGGGTTGGGTCAGCCCCAGCATTTT
TRBD1,TRBJ1-1,TRBV28,.,CASSLTGVEAFF,TGTGCCAGCAGTTTGACAGGGGTTGAAGCTTTCTTT
.,TRBJ1-4,TRBV18,.,CASSPPGIPGDEKLFF,TGTGCCAGCTCACCACCGGGCATCCCTGGCGACGAAAAACTGTTTTTT
.,TRBJ1-2,TRBV13,.,CASSRGNSPTGGYTF,TGTGCCAGCAGCCGCGGGAACAGCCCGACGGGGGGCTACACCTTC
TRBD2,TRBJ2-7,TRBV27,.,CASSPSSGPYEQYF,TGTGCCAGCAGTCCTTCTAGCGGCCCCTACGAGCAGTACTTC